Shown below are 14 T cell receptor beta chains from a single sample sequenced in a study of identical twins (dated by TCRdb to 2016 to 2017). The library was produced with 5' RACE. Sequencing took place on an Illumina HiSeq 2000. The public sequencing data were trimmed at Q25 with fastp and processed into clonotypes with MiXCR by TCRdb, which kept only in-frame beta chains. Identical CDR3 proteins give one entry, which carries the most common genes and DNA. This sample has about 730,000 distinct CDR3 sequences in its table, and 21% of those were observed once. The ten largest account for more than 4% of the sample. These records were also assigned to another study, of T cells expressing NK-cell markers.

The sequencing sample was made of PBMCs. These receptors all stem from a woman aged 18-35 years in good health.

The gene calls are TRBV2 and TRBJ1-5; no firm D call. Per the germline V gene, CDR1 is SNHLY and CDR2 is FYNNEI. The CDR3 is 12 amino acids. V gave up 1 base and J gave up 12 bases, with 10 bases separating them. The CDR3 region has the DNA TGTGCCAGCAGTGAAGTCGGAGGAATCCAGCATTTT. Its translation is CASSEVGGIQHF. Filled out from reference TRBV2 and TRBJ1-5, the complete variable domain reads EPEVTQTPSHQVTQMGQEVILRCVPISNHLYFYWYRQILGQKVEFLVSFYNNEISEKSEIFDDQFSVERPDGSNFTLKIRSTKLEDSAMYFCASSEVGGIQHFGDGTRLSIL.

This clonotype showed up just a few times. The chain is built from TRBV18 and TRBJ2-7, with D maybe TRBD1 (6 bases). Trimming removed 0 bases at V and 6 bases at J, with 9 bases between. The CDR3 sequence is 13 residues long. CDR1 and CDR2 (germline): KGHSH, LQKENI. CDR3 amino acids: CASSPPTGGEQYF. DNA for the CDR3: TGTGCCAGCTCACCACCGACAGGCGGCGAGCAGTACTTC.

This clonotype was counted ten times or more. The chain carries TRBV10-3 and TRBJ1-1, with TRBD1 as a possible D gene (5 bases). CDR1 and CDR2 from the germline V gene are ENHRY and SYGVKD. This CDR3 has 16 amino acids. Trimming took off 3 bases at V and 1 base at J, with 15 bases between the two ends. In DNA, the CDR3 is TGTGCCATCAGTGAATCTCAGGGCGCAGGGAACACTGAAGCTTTCTTT. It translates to CAISESQGAGNTEAFF.

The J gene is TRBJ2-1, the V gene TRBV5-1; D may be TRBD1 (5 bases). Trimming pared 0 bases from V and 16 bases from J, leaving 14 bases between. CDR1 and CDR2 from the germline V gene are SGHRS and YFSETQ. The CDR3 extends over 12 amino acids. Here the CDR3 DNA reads TGCGCCAGCAGCTTGGATGCTGGGGCCCCTTTCTTC. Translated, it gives CASSLDAGAPFF.

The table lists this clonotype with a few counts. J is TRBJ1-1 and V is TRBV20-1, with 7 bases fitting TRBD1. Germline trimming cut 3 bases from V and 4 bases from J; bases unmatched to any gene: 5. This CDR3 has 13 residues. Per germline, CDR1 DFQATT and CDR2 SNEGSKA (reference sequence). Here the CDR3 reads CSASETGATEAFF. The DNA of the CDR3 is TGCAGTGCTAGTGAAACAGGGGCCACTGAAGCTTTCTTT.

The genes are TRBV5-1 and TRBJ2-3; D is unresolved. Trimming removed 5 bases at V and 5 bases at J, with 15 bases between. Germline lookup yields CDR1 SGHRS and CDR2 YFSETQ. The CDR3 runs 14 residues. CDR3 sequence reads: CASRTARVEDTQYF. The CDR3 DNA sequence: TGCGCCAGCAGGACCGCCCGGGTAGAAGATACGCAGTATTTT.

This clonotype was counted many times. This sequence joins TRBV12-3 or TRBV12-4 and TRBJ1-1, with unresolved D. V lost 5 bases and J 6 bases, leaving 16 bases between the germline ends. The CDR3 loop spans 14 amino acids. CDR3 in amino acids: CASSPIGPAAEAFF. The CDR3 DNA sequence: TGTGCCAGCAGTCCCATCGGGCCAGCGGCTGAAGCTTTCTTT.

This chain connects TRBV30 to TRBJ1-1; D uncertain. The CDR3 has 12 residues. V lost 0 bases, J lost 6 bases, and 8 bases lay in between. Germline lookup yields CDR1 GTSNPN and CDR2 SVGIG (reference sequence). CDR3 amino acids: CAWSVDGAEAFF. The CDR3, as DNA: TGTGCCTGGAGTGTAGACGGGGCTGAAGCTTTCTTT.

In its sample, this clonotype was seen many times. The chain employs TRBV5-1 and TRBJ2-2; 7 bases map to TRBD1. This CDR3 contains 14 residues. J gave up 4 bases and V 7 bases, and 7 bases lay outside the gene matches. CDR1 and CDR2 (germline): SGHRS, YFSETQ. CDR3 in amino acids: CASSDRPSTGELFF. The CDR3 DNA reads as TGCGCCAGCTCGGACAGGCCTAGCACCGGGGAGCTGTTTTTT.

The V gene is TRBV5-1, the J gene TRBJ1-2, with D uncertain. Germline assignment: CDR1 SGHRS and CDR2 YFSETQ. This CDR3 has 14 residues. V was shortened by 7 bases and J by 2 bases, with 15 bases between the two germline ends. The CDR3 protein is CASGSRESNYGYTF. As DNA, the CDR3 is TGCGCCAGCGGATCGAGGGAGTCCAACTATGGCTACACCTTC.

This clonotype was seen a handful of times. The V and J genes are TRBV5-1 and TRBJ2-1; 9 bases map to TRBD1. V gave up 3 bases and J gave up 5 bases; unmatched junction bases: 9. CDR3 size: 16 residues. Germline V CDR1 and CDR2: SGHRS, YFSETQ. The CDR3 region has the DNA TGCGCCAGCAGCTCTCCGGGACAGGGCCCTCACAATGAGCAGTTCTTC. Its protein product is CASSSPGQGPHNEQFF.

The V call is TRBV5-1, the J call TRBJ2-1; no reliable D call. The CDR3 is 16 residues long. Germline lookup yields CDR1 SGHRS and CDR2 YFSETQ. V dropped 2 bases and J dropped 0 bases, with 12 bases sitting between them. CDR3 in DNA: TGCGCCAGCAGCTTTGATTTCGACTCCTCCTACAATGAGCAGTTCTTC. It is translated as CASSFDFDSSYNEQFF.

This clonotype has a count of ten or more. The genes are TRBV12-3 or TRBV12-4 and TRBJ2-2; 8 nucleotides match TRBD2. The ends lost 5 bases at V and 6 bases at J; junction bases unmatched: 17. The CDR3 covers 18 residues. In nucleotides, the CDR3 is TGTGCCAGCAGTCGGGTCTTTTTTGGCGGGAGGTCGGCCGGGGAGCTGTTTTTT. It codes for CASSRVFFGGRSAGELFF.

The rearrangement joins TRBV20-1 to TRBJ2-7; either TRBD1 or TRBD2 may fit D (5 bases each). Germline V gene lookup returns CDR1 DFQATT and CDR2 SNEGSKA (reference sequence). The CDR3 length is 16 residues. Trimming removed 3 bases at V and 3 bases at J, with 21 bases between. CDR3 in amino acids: CSARDPRGQSFYEQYF. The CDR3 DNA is TGCAGTGCTAGGGACCCTCGGGGCCAGAGCTTCTACGAGCAGTACTTC.